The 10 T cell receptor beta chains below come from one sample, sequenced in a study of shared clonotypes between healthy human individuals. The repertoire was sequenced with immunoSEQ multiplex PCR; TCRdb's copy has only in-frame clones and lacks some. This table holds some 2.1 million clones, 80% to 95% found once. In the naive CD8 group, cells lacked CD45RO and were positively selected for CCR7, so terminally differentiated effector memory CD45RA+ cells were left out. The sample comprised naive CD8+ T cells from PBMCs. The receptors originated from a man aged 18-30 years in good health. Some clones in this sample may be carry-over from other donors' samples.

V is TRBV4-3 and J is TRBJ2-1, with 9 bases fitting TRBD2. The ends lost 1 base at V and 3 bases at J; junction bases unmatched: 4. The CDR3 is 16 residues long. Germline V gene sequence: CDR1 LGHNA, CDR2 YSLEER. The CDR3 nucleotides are TGCGCCAGCAGCCAAGTTTGGCGGGAGGGCTACAATGAGCAGTTCTTC. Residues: CASSQVWREGYNEQFF.

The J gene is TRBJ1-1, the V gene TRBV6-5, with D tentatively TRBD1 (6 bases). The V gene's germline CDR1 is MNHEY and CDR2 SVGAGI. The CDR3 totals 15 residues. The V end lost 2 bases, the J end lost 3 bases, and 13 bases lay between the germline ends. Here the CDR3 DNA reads TGTGCCAGCAGTTACGGGAGAGGGACACACACTGAAGCTTTCTTT. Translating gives CASSYGRGTHTEAFF.

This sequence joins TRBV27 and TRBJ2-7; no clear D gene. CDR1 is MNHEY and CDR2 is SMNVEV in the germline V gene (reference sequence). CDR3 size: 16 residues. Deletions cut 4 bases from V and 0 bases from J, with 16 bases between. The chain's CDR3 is CASSSESTAISYEQYF. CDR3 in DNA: TGTGCCAGCAGTTCGGAAAGCACAGCAATCTCCTACGAGCAGTACTTC.

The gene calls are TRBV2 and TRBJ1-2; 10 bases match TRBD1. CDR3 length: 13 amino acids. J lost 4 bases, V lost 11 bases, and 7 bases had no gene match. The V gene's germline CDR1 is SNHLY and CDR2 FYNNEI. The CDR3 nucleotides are TGTGCCGATTGGGGACAGGGGTCCTATGGCTACACCTTC. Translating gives CADWGQGSYGYTF.

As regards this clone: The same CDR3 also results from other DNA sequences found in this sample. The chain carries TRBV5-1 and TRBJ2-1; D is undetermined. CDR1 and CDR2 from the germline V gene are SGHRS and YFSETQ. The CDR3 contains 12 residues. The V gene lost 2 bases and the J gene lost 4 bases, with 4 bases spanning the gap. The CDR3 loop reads CASSFRYNEQFF. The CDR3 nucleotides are TGCGCCAGCAGCTTCCGGTACAATGAGCAGTTCTTC.

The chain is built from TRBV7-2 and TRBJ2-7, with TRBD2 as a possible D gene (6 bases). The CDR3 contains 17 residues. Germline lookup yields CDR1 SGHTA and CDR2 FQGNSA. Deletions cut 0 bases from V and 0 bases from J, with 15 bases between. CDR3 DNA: TGTGCCAGCAGCTTAGCGTATCCGGGGAGGAGCTCCTACGAGCAGTACTTC. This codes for CASSLAYPGRSSYEQYF.

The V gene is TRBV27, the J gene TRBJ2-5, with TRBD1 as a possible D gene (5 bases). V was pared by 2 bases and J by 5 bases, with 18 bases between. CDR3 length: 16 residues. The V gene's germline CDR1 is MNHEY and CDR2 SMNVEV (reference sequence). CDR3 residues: CASSLPRTTQGETQYF. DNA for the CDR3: TGTGCCAGCAGTTTACCCCGGACAACCCAGGGCGAGACCCAGTACTTC.

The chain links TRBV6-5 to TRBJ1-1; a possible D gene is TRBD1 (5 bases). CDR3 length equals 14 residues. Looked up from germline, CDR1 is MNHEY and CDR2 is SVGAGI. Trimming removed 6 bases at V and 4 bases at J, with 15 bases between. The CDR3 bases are TGTGCCAGCAGCCCAGGAGGGGAGGGCACTGAAGCTTTCTTT. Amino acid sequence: CASSPGGEGTEAFF.

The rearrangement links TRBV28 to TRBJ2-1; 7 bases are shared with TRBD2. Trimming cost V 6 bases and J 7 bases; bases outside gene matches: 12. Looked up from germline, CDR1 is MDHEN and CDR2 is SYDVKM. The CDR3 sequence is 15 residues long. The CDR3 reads CASSPSGMLSNEQFF. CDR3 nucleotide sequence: TGTGCCAGCAGCCCGAGCGGGATGTTGAGTAATGAGCAGTTCTTC.

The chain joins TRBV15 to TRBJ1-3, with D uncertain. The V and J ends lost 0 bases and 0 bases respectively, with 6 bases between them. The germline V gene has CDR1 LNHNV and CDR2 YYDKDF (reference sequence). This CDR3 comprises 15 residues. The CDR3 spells CATSREDLSGNTIYF. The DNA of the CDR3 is TGTGCCACCAGCAGAGAGGACCTCTCTGGAAACACCATATATTTT.